This TCR beta chain was identified during a study of blood T cell repertoires in COVID-19. Study information: T cells, B-cell-depleted T cells, or PBMCs supplied cDNA or gDNA.

The assay was immunoSEQ multiplex PCR, and TCRdb's table has in-frame clones only and misses some. This table has 350,000 or so clones, approximately 89% appearing once. The CDR3 covers 11 residues. The V and J ends lost 4 bases and 6 bases respectively, with 5 bases between them. Germline assignment: CDR1 KGHSH and CDR2 LQKENI. The clonotype was recovered from a woman in her 30s with COVID-19, enrolled during active disease. The sequencing input was peripheral blood. The rearrangement joins TRBV18 to TRBJ2-3; no reliable D call. The CDR3 nucleotides are TGTGCCAGCTCACAGACTGATACGCAGTATTTT. Protein product: CASSQTDTQYF.